Described below is a single T cell receptor beta chain sequence and its context. This record belongs to a study of T-cell reconstitution after alpha-beta-depleted transplantation in children. This CDR3 is 15 amino acids long. V was pared by 4 bases and J by 9 bases, with 10 bases of the junction left unmatched. The germline V gene has CDR1 SGHDT and CDR2 YYEEEE. The authors prepared the TCRbeta library with unique molecular identifiers. TCRdb processed the PCR reads anew with MiXCR; each CDR3 protein has one entry. The sample lists about 690,000 distinct CDR3 sequences, roughly 17% seen once, with 1.1% in the top ten.

Specimen: PBMCs from the stem cell graft donor, collected from the stem cell graft. The TCR originated in a human donor who donated a stem cell graft to a child with acute myeloid leukemia. The chain couples TRBV5-6 to TRBJ2-1, with TRBD1 matching 10 bases. Written as DNA, the CDR3 is TGTGCCAGCAGCGGAAACGGGACAGGGGCTGGTGAGCAGTTCTTC. This translates into CASSGNGTGAGEQFF.